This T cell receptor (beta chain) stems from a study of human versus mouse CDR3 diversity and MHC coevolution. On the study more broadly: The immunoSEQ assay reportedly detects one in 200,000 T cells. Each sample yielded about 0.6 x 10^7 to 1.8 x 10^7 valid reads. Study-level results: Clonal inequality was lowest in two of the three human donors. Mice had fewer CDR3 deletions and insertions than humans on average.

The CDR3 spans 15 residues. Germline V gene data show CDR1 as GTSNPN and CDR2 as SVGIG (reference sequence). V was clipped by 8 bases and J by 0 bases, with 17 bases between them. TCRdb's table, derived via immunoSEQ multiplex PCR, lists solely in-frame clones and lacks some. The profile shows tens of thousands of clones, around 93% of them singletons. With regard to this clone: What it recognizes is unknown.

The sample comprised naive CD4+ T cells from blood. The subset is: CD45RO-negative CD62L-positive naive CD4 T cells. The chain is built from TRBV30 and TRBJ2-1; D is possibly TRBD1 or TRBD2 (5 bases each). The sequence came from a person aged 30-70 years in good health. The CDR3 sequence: CAGTVSGYSYNEQFF. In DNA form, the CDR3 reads TGTGCCGGGACCGTTTCGGGATACTCCTACAATGAGCAGTTCTTC.